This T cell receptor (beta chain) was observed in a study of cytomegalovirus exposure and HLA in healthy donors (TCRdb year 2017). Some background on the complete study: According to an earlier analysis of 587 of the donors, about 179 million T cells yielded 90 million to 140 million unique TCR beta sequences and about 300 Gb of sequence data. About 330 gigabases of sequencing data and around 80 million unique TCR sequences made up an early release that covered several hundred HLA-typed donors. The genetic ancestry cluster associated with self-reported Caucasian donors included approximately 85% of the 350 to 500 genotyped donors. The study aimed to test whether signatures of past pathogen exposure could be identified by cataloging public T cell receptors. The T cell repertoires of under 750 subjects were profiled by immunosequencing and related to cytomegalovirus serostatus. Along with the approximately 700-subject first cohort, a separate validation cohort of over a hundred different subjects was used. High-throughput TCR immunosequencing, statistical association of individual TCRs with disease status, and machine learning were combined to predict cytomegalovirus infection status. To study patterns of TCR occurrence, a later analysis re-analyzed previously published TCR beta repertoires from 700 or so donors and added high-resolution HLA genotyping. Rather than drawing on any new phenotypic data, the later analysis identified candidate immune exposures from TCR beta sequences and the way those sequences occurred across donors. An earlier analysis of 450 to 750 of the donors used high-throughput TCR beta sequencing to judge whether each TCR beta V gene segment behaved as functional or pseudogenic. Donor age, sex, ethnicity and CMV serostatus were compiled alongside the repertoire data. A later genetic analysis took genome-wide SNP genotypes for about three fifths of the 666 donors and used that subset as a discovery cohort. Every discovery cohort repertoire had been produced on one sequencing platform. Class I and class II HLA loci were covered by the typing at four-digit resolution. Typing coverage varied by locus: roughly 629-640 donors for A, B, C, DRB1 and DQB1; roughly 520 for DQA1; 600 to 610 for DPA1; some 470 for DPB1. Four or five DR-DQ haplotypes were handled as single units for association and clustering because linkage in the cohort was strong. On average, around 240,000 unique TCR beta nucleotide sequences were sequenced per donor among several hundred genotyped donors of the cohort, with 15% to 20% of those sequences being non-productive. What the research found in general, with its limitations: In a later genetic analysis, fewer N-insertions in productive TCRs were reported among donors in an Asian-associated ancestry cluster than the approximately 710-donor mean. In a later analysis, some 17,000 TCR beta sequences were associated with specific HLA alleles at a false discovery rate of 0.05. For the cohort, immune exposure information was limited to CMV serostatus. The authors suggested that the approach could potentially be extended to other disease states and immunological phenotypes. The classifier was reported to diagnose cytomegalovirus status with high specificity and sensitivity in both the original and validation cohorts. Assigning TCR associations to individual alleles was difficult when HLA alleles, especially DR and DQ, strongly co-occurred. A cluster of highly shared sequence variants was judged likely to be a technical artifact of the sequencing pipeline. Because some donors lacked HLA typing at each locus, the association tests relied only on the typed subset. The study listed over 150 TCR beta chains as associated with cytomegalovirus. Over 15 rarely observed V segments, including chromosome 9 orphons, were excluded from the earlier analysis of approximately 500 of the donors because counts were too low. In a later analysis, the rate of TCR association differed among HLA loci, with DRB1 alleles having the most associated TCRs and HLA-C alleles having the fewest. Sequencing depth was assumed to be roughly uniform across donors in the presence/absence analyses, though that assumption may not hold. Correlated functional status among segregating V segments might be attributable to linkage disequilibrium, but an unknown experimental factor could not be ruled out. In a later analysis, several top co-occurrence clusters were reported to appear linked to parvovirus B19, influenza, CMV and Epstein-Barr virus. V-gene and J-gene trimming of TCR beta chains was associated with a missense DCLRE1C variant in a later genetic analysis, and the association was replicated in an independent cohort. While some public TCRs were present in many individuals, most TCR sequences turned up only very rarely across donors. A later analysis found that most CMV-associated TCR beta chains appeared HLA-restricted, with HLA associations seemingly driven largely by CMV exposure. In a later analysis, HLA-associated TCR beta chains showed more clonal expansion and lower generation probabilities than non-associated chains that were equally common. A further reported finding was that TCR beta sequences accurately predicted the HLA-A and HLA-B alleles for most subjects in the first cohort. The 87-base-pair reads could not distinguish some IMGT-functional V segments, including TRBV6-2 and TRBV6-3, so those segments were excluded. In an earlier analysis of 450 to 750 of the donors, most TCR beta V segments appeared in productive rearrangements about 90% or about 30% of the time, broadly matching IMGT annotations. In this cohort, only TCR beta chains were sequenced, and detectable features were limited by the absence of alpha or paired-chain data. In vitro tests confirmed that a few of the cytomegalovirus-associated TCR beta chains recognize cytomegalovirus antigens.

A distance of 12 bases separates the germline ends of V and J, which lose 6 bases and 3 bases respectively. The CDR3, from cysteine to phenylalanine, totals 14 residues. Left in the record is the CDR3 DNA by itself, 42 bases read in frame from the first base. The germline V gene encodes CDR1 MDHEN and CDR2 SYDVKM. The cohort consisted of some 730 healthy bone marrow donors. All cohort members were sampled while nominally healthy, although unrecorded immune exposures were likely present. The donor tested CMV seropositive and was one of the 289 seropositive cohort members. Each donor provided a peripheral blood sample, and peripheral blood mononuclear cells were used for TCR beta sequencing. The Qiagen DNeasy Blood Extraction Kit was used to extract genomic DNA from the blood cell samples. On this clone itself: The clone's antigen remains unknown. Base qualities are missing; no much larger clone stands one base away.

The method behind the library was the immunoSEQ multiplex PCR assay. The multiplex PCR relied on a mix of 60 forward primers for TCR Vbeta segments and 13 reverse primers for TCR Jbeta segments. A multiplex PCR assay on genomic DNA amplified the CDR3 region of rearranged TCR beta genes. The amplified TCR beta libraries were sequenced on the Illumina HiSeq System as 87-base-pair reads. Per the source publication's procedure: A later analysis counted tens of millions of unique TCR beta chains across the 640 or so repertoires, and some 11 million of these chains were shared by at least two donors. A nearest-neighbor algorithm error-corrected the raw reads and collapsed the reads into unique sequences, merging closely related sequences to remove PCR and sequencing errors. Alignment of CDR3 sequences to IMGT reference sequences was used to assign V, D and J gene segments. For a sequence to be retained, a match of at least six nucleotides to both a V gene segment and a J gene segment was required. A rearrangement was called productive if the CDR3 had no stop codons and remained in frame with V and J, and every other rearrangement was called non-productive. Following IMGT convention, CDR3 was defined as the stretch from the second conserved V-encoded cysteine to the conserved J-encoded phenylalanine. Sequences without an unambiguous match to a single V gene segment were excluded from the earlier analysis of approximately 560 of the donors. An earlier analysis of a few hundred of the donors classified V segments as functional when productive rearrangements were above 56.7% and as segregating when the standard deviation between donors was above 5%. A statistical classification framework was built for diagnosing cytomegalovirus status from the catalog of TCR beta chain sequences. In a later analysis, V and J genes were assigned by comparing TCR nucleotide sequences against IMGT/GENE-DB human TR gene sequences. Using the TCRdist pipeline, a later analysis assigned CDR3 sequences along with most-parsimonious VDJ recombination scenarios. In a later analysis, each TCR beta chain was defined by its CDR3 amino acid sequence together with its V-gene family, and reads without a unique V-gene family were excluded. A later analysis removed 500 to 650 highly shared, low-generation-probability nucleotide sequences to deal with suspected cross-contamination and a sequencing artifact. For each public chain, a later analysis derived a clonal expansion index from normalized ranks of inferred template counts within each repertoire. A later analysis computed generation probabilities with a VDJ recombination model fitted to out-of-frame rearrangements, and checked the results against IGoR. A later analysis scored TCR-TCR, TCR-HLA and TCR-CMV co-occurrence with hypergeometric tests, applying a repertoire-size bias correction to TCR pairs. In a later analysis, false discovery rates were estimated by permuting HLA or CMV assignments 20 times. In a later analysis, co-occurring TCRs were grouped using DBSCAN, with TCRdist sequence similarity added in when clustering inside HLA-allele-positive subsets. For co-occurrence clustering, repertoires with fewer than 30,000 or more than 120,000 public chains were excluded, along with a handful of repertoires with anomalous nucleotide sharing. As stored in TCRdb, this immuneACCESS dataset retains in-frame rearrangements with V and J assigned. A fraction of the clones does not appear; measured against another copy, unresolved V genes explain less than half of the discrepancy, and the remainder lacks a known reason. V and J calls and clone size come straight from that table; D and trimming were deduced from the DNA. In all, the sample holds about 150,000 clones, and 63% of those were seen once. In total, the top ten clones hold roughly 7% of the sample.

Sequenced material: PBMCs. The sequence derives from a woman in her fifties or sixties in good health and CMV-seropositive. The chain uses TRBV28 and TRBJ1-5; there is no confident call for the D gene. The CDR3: CASSFGGDNQPQHF. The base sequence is TGTGCCAGCAGCTTCGGCGGCGACAATCAGCCCCAGCATTTT.